This TCR beta chain was profiled in a study of blood T cell repertoires in COVID-19. V lost 9 bases and J lost 13, with 18 bases in between. Germline V lookup: CDR1 SNHLY, CDR2 FYNNEI. CDR3 size: 11 residues. Measured with immunoSEQ multiplex PCR; TCRdb has only the in-frame clones, and not every one. The sample holds about 160,000 clones, around four fifths seen once. The chain couples TRBV2 to TRBJ1-2; weak D call: TRBD1 (6 bases). This TCR was sampled from a woman aged 45-65 years who had recovered from COVID-19. The source material was PBMCs or T cells enriched from blood (not recorded which). The chain's CDR3 is CASLSQGPPTF. The CDR3 nucleotides read TGTGCCAGTTTATCCCAGGGGCCCCCCACCTTC.